Reported below is one T cell receptor (beta chain). Germline loops: CDR1 SGDLS, CDR2 YYNGEE. Trimming took off 0 bases at V and 5 bases at J, with 14 bases between the two ends. The CDR3 is made up of 15 amino acids. Method: immunoSEQ multiplex PCR; TCRdb's copy keeps in-frame clones and lacks some. The sample carries about 3,800 clones, roughly four fifths recorded once. These data belong to a study of T cell repertoires in ileal Crohn's disease. This chain links TRBV9 with TRBJ2-5; a possible D gene is TRBD1 (5 bases). The sequence derives from an adult with Crohn's disease. The material sequenced was ileal tissue. In DNA form, the CDR3 reads TGTGCCAGCAGCGTAGATTCCCGCAGGGCGGAGACCCAGTACTTC. This encodes CASSVDSRRAETQYF. The variable domain in full, with the rest retrieved from reference TRBV9 and TRBJ2-5, is DSGVTQTPKHLITATGQRVTLRCSPRSGDLSVYWYQQSLDQGLQFLIQYYNGEERAKGNILERFSAQQFPDLHSELNLSSLELGDSALYFCASSVDSRRAETQYFGPGTRLLVL.